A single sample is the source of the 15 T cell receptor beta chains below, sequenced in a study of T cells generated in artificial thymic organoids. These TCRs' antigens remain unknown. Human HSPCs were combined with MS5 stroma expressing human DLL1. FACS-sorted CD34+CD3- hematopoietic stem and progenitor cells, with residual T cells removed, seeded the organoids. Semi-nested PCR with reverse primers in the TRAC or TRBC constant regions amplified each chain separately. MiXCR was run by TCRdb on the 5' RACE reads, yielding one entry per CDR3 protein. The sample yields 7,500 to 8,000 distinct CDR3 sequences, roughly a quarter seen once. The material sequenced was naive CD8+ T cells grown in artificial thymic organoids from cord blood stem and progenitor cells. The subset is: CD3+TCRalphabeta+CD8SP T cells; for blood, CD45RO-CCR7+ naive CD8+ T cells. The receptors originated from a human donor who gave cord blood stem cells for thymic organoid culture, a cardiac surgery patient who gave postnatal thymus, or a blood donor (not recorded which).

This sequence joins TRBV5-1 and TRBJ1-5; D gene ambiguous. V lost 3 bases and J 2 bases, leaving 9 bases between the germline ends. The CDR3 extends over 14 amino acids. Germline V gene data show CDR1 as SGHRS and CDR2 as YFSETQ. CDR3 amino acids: CASSSHPGNQPQHF. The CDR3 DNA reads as TGCGCCAGCAGCTCCCACCCGGGCAATCAGCCCCAGCATTTT.

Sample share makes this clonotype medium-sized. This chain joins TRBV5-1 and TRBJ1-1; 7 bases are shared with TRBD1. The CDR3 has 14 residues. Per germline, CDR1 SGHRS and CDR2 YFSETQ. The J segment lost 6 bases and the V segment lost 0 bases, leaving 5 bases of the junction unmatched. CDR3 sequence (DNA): TGCGCCAGCAGCTTGGGAGACAGGGTATCTGAAGCTTTCTTT. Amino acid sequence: CASSLGDRVSEAFF.

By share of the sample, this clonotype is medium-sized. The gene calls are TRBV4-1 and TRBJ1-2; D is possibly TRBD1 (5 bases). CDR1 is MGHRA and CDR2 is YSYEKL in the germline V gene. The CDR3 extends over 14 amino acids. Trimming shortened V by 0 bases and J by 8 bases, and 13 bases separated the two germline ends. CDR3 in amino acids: CASSQDRVSGGYTF. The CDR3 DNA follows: TGCGCCAGCAGCCAAGACAGGGTCTCAGGCGGCTACACCTTC.

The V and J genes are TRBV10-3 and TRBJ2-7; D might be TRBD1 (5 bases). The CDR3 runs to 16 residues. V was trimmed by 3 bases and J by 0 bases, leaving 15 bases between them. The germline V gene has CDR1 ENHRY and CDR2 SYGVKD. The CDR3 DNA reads TGTGCCATCAGTGATTGGTACAGGCTGAGCTCCTACGAGCAGTACTTC. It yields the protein CAISDWYRLSSYEQYF.

The CDR3 DNA sequence: TGTGCCATCAGCACCGACAGGGGGTACATGGGGGAGCTGTTTTTT. It is translated as CAISTDRGYMGELFF. The chain employs TRBV10-3 and TRBJ2-2; the match to TRBD1 covers 9 bases. This CDR3 comprises 15 residues. Per the germline V gene, CDR1 is ENHRY and CDR2 is SYGVKD. Trimming removed 6 bases from V and 8 bases from J; junction bases left unmatched: 10.

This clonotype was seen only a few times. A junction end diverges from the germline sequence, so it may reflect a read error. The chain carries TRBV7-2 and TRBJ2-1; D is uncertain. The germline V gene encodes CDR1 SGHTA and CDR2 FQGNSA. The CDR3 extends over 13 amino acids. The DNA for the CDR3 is TGTGCCAGCAGCTTAAGCGTTTACAATGAGCGGTTCTTC. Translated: CASSLSVYNERFF. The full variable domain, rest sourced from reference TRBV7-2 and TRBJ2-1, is GAGVSQSPSNKVTEKGKDVELRCDPISGHTALYWYRQSLGQGLEFLIYFQGNSAPDKSGLPSDRFSAERTGGSVSTLTIQRTQQEDSAVYLCASSLSVYNERFFGPGTRLTVL.

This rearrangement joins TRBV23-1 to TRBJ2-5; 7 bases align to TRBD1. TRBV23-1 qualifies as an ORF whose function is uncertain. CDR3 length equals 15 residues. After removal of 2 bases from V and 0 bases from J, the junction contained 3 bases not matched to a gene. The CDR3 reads CASSQEDRDQETQYF. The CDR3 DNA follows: TGCGCCAGCAGTCAAGAAGACAGGGACCAAGAGACCCAGTACTTC.

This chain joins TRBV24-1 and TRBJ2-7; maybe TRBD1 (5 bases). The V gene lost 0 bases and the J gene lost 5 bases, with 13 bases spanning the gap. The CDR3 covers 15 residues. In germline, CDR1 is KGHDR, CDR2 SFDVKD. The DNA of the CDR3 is TGTGCCACCAGTGATTTGCAAAAGGGGCTCGACGAGCAGTACTTC. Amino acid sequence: CATSDLQKGLDEQYF.

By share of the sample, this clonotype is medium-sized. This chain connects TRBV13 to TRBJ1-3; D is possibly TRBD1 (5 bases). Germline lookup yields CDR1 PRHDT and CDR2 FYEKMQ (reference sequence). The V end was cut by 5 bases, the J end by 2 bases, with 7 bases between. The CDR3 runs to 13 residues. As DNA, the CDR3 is TGTGCCAGCAGCCCAGGGACTGGAAACACCATATATTTT. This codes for CASSPGTGNTIYF.

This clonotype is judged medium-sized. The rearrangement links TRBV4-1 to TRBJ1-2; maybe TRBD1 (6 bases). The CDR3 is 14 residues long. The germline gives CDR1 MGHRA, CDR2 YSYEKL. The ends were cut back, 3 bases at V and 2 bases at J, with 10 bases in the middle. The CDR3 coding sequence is TGCGCCAGCAGCCAGTGCAGGGGAAACTATGGCTACACCTTC. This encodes CASSQCRGNYGYTF.

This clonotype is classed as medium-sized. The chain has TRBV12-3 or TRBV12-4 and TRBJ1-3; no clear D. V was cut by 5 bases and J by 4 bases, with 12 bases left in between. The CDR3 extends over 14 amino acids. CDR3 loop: CASSIRDGGNTIYF. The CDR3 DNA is TGTGCCAGCAGTATCCGAGATGGGGGAAACACCATATATTTT.

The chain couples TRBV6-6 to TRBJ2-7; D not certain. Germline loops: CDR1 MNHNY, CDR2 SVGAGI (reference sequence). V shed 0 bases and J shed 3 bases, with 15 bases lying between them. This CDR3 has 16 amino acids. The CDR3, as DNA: TGTGCCAGCAGTTACTCGAGAATCGGCACCGGCTACGAGCAGTACTTC. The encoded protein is CASSYSRIGTGYEQYF.

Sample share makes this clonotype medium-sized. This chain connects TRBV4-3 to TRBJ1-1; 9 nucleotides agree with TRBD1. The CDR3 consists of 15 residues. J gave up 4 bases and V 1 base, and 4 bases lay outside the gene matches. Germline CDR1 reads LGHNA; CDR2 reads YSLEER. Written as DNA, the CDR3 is TGCGCCAGCAGCCAAGGGACAGGGGAAAGCACTGAAGCTTTCTTT. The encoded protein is CASSQGTGESTEAFF.

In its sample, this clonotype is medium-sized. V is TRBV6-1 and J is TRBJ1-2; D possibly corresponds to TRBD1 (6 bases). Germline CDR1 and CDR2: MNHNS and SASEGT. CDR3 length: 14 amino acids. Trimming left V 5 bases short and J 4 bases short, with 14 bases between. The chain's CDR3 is CASSPPWTAYGYTF. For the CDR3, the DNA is TGTGCCAGCAGTCCTCCTTGGACAGCCTATGGCTACACCTTC.

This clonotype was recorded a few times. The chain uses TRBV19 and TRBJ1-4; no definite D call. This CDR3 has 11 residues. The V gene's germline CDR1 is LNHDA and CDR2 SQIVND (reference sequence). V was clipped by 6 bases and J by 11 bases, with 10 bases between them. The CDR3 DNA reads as TGTGCCAGTAGCCGCCTGGGGAAACTGTTTTTT. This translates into CASSRLGKLFF. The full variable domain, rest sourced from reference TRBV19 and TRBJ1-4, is DGGITQSPKYLFRKEGQNVTLSCEQNLNHDAMYWYRQDPGQGLRLIYYSQIVNDFQKGDIAEGYSVSREKKESFPLTVTSAQKNPTAFYLCASSRLGKLFFGSGTQLSVL.